The T cell receptor beta chain described here comes from a study of blood T cells in healthy people across ages. PCR was performed a second time for about 6 to 12 cycles using a sample-barcoded 5' primer and a J-beta primer mix. MiXCR was run by TCRdb on the 5' RACE reads, yielding one entry per CDR3 protein. The table shows about 2 million distinct CDR3 sequences, with around 48% occurring only once. Trimming cost V 8 bases and J 0 bases, with 17 bases left between them. The CDR3 runs 17 residues. The germline V gene has CDR1 KGHSH and CDR2 LQKENI. The gene calls are TRBV18 and TRBJ2-6, with D hard to call. Sequencing was done on a sample of blood. This receptor was identified in a woman aged 40 to 55 in good health. CDR3 protein: CASRRTQASSGANVLTF. CDR3 nucleotide sequence: TGTGCCAGCCGCCGGACCCAGGCGAGCTCTGGGGCCAACGTCCTGACTTTC.